This T cell receptor beta chain was sequenced for a study of shared T cell receptors in the human thymus. The CDR3 is 17 residues long. Trimming removed 3 bases from V and 7 bases from J; junction bases left unmatched: 9. Germline CDR1 is SGHRS and CDR2 is YFSETQ. The method was immunoSEQ multiplex PCR; TCRdb's version includes in-frame clones alone and lacks a portion of them. Of 600,000 or so clones in the sample, about 89% were seen once. In addition, the sample was reused for a study of human thymus T cells. That work contributes: Serving as donors were healthy Finnish infants, each of whom was having open corrective surgery for congenital heart defects. Resections removed during corrective heart surgery provided the thymus tissue used. Within thymic and blood repertoires, V and J gene usage appeared to be biased.

The specimen was thymocytes. This chain links TRBV5-1 with TRBJ2-1; 14 bases map to TRBD2. The receptor was isolated from a boy younger than two with a congenital heart defect. Here the CDR3 DNA reads TGCGCCAGCAGCTACCGACTAGCGGGAGGGCCGGGGAATGAGCAGTTCTTC. This gives the protein CASSYRLAGGPGNEQFF.